This TCR beta chain was identified in a study of shared clonotypes between healthy human individuals. Sequenced by immunoSEQ multiplex PCR; TCRdb stores in-frame clones only, minus some. The table shows around 1,100,000 clones, with approximately 80% occurring only once. Trimming removed 6 bases at V and 4 bases at J, with 10 bases between. The CDR3 is 13 residues long. Germline CDR1 is SNHLY and CDR2 is FYNNEI. The sequenced sample was memory CD4+ T cells from PBMCs. The subset was: CD45RA-negative fraction. V usage is TRBV2 and J usage is TRBJ1-5; D gene uncertain. The source of this sequence is a man aged 18 to 35 in good health. Some clones in this sample may be carry-over from other donors' samples. CDR3 protein: CASRQYQNQPQHF. The DNA of the CDR3 is TGTGCCAGCAGGCAGTATCAGAATCAGCCCCAGCATTTT.